This T cell receptor beta chain is from a study of T cell responses to AZD1222 COVID-19 vaccine. Whole-study findings and limits: Mostly white British, mostly female donors; authors suggested clonal diversity may be underestimated. The reported proportion of spike-specific TCRs targeting unmutated variant regions was nearly half. No day 14 peak samples; only post-peak repertoires were characterized.

Pooling covered second doses at about 4 or about 12 weeks. Repertoires were generated with immunoSEQ multiplex PCR, while TCRdb's copy carries only in-frame clones and drops some. The table shows approximately 110,000 clones, with 85% to 90% occurring only once. Concerning this clone: What it recognizes is unknown.

The sample was peripheral blood, taken 28 days after the second AZD1222 dose. The TCR was taken from an adult who received the AZD1222 COVID-19 vaccine.

CDR3 sequence reads: CASSMGLAGFDEQFF. CDR3 DNA sequence: TGTGCCAGTAGTATGGGACTAGCGGGATTCGATGAGCAGTTCTTC. This rearrangement joins TRBV19 to TRBJ2-1; TRBD2 matches at 13 bases. Trimming removed 3 bases from V and 8 bases from J; junction bases left unmatched: 4. Germline CDR1 reads LNHDA; CDR2 reads SQIVND (reference sequence). The CDR3 has 15 residues.